These 10 T cell receptor beta chains were all obtained from the same sample, sequenced in a study of blood T cells in healthy people across ages. Through a sample-barcoded 5' primer and a J-beta primer mix, a second PCR was run for roughly 7 to 11 cycles. TCRdb fed the 5' RACE reads into MiXCR, producing one record per CDR3 protein. Seen here are 650,000 to 800,000 distinct CDR3 sequences, more than 40% observed once, and the top ten hold about 21%. Sequences were obtained from blood. The receptors come from a man in his 60s in good health.

This clonotype was found a few times. The chain employs TRBV7-2 and TRBJ2-4; 9 nucleotides agree with TRBD1. The trim removed 4 bases at V and 8 bases at J, leaving 6 bases unmatched. This CDR3 comprises 14 residues. The germline V gene encodes CDR1 SGHTA and CDR2 FQGNSA. The CDR3 spells CASSSRQGVDIQYF. The CDR3 nucleotides are TGTGCCAGCAGCTCCCGACAGGGGGTGGACATTCAGTACTTC.

The chain has TRBV20-1 and TRBJ2-7, with D perhaps being TRBD1 or TRBD2 (6 bases each). Germline CDR1 and CDR2: DFQATT and SNEGSKA (reference sequence). V was shortened by 5 bases and J by 6 bases, with 14 bases between the two germline ends. This CDR3 has 12 residues. CDR3 loop: CSAGGLPFEQYF. The DNA for the CDR3 is TGCAGTGCTGGGGGGCTACCCTTCGAGCAGTACTTC.

In its sample, this clonotype was seen a few times. The chain joins TRBV6-6 to TRBJ1-1, with 10 bases aligning to TRBD1. Germline CDR1 reads MNHNY; CDR2 reads SVGAGI (reference sequence). The CDR3 spans 14 residues. V dropped 5 bases and J dropped 6; count of bases not matched to a gene: 6. The CDR3 reads CASSGTGAGAEAFF. In DNA form, the CDR3 reads TGTGCCAGCAGTGGGACAGGGGCCGGGGCTGAAGCTTTCTTT.

The chain combines TRBV7-8 with TRBJ2-5; TRBD1 matches at 8 bases. This CDR3 is built from 16 residues. Germline V gene data show CDR1 as SGHVS and CDR2 as FQNEAQ. J lost 1 base, V lost 1 base, and 5 bases had no gene match. In DNA form, the CDR3 reads TGTGCCAGCAGCTTAGGGACAGGGCGAACCCAAGAGACCCAGTACTTC. It translates to CASSLGTGRTQETQYF.

The chain employs TRBV6-2 or TRBV6-3 and TRBJ2-7, with D possibly being TRBD1 (6 bases). This CDR3 comprises 15 residues. From germline, CDR1 is MNHEY and CDR2 SVGEGT. V lost 7 bases and J 2 bases, leaving 18 bases between the germline ends. This CDR3 reads CASTYRVASTYEQYF. In DNA, the CDR3 is TGTGCCAGCACCTACAGGGTAGCGTCTACCTACGAGCAGTACTTC.

This clonotype appeared a few times. The chain has TRBV27 and TRBJ2-5; the D gene is possibly TRBD1 (5 bases). The CDR3 is made up of 14 amino acids. Germline-derived CDR1 and CDR2 are MNHEY and SMNVEV (reference sequence). Trimming took 3 bases from V and 1 from J, leaving 9 bases between them. In DNA, the CDR3 is TGTGCCAGCAGTTTTGCAGGGCCCCAAGAGACCCAGTACTTC. The encoded protein is CASSFAGPQETQYF.

This clonotype was recorded at least ten times. The rearrangement links TRBV10-3 to TRBJ2-6, with D possibly TRBD1 on 6 matching bases. Between the trimmed V and J ends, which lost 4 bases and 2 bases, there was a span of 9 bases. Germline CDR1 and CDR2: ENHRY and SYGVKD. This CDR3 is 15 amino acids long. The CDR3 is CAISGSGAGANVLTF. The CDR3 region has the DNA TGTGCCATCAGTGGGTCAGGGGCTGGGGCCAACGTCCTGACTTTC.

This clonotype has only a few counts. This chain links TRBV20-1 with TRBJ1-1; D remains unclear. The CDR3 runs to 12 residues. The V gene's germline CDR1 is DFQATT and CDR2 SNEGSKA (reference sequence). Trimming cost V 2 bases and J 7 bases, with 11 bases left between them. The CDR3 loop is CSARSGESEAFF. As DNA, the CDR3 is TGCAGTGCTAGATCCGGAGAAAGTGAAGCTTTCTTT.

The chain employs TRBV6-6 and TRBJ2-7; D might be TRBD1 or TRBD2, each matching 6 bases. The V gene's germline CDR1 is MNHNY and CDR2 SVGAGI (reference sequence). The CDR3 contains 14 residues. V lost 6 bases and J lost 4, with 16 bases in between. The CDR3 DNA follows: TGTGCCAGCAGCAGGACTGGGGGGCATTACGAGCAGTACTTC. Its translation: CASSRTGGHYEQYF.

This clonotype occurred many times. The V and J genes are TRBV7-9 and TRBJ2-4, with D unresolved. Germline CDR1 and CDR2: SEHNR and FQNEAQ (reference sequence). Trimming took off 10 bases at V and 6 bases at J, with 7 bases between the two ends. This CDR3 is 10 amino acids long. CDR3 DNA sequence: TGTGCCAACCGTCGAAACATTCAGTACTTC. It specifies CANRRNIQYF. Drawing the rest from reference TRBV7-9 and TRBJ2-4, the complete variable domain is DTGVSQNPRHKITKRGQNVTFRCDPISEHNRLYWYRQTLGQGPEFLTYFQNEAQLEKSRLLSDRFSAERPKGSFSTLEIQRTEQGDSAMYLCANRRNIQYFGAGTRLSVL.